A selection of T cell receptor beta chains follows, all from one sample in a study of T cell responses to AZD1222 COVID-19 vaccine. Assay used: immunoSEQ multiplex PCR; TCRdb lists only in-frame clones, some missing. The data hold about 150,000 clones, with nearly 90% observed a single time. The material sequenced was peripheral blood, taken on day 0 of AZD1222 vaccination. These receptors all come from an adult in good health. The CDR3 runs from the conserved cysteine through the conserved F or W. D genes are given only for firm matches. Only part of the rows carry a size: once, few, many, or a class if the clone is expanded.

CDR3 protein	CDR3 DNA	D gene	V gene	J gene	clone size
CASRDTGDDGYTF	TGTGCCAGTAGAGACACAGGGGATGATGGCTACACCTTC	TRBD1	TRBV19	TRBJ1-2	-
CASSEDNGLGVYTF	TGTGCCAGCAGTGAAGATAATGGACTTGGGGTCTACACCTTC	-	TRBV6-1	TRBJ1-2	-
CASSEAGADGYTF	TGCGCCAGCAGTGAGGCGGGGGCGGATGGCTACACCTTC	-	TRBV10-1	TRBJ1-2	-
CASSPQEIQYF	TGTGCCAGCAGTCCCCAAGAGATCCAGTACTTC	-	TRBV2	TRBJ2-5	-
CASSIPPPGAWNEQFF	TGTGCCAGTAGTATCCCTCCGCCAGGCGCGTGGAATGAGCAGTTCTTC	-	TRBV19	TRBJ2-1	once
CASSRTESYEQYF	TGTGCCAGCAGTAGGACAGAATCCTACGAGCAGTACTTC	-	TRBV6-5	TRBJ2-7	-
CASSSLAGLRNEQFF	TGTGCCAGCAGCTCGCTAGCGGGGCTTAGGAATGAGCAGTTCTTC	TRBD2	TRBV7-2	TRBJ2-1	once
CASSTGTGWDTQYF	TGTGCCAGCAGTACCGGGACAGGGTGGGATACGCAGTATTTT	TRBD1	TRBV7-9	TRBJ2-3	-
CASSSRGAGLSSYEQYF	TGTGCCAGCAGTTCCAGGGGAGCGGGGTTAAGCTCCTACGAGCAGTACTTC	-	TRBV6-2/TRBV6-3	TRBJ2-7	-
CASSVVPGPGELFF	TGTGCCAGCAGCGTAGTCCCAGGCCCGGGGGAGCTGTTTTTT	-	TRBV9	TRBJ2-2	-
CASSLVRGEQFF	TGTGCCAGCAGCTTAGTGAGGGGGGAGCAGTTCTTC	-	TRBV11-2	TRBJ2-1	-
CASSLTFLSGNTIYF	TGTGCCAGCAGCTTAACCTTCCTCTCTGGAAACACCATATATTTT	-	TRBV11-2	TRBJ1-3	-
CASTLLTGPLAFF	TGTGCCAGCACCTTATTAACGGGACCTCTGGCTTTCTTT	-	TRBV7-7	TRBJ1-1	-
CASRRLPGAANEKLFF	TGTGCCAGTAGGAGACTCCCAGGGGCAGCCAATGAAAAACTGTTTTTT	-	TRBV19	TRBJ1-4	-
CASSYEGLGNQPQHF	TGTGCCAGCAGTTACGAGGGATTGGGCAATCAGCCCCAGCATTTT	-	TRBV6-2/TRBV6-3	TRBJ1-5	-
CASSFGRVTEQFF	TGTGCCAGCAGTTTCGGCAGGGTGACTGAGCAGTTCTTC	-	TRBV28	TRBJ2-1	-
CASSPGQGASPLHF	TGTGCCAGCTCACCAGGACAGGGGGCGTCACCCCTCCACTTT	TRBD1	TRBV18	TRBJ1-6	-
CASSRLSGPMSHSPLHF	TGTGCCAGCAGCCGGCTCTCTGGTCCCATGAGCCATTCACCCCTCCACTTT	-	TRBV9	TRBJ1-6	few
CATSDGTSGKKEQYF	TGTGCCACCAGTGATGGGACTAGCGGGAAAAAAGAGCAGTACTTC	TRBD2	TRBV24-1	TRBJ2-7	-
CASGLYGYTF	TGTGCCAGCGGTTTATATGGCTACACCTTC	-	TRBV7-9	TRBJ1-2	-
CASSRLAGGFYNEQFF	TGTGCCAGCAGCAGACTAGCGGGAGGTTTCTACAATGAGCAGTTCTTC	TRBD2	TRBV7-3	TRBJ2-1	-
CASSYSQRNEQFF	TGTGCCAGCAGTTACTCTCAAAGGAATGAGCAGTTCTTC	-	TRBV6-5	TRBJ2-1	-
CASSFLGGQTSGNTIYF	TGTGCCAGCAGCTTTTTAGGCGGACAGACCTCTGGAAACACCATATATTTT	-	TRBV7-2	TRBJ1-3	-
CASSKSTASSGNTIYF	TGTGCCAGCAGCAAATCGACCGCGAGCTCTGGAAACACCATATATTTT	-	TRBV28	TRBJ1-3	-
CASGVGRGDEAFF	TGTGCCTCCGGCGTTGGTCGGGGTGATGAAGCTTTCTTT	-	TRBV10-3	TRBJ1-1	-
CATSRDVTPYSNQPQHF	TGTGCCACCAGCAGAGATGTCACACCTTATAGCAATCAGCCCCAGCATTTT	-	TRBV15	TRBJ1-5	-
CASTVDRAFGNTIYF	TGTGCCAGCACCGTGGACAGGGCGTTTGGAAACACCATATATTTT	TRBD1	TRBV2	TRBJ1-3	-
CATSRASGNTIYF	TGTGCCACCTCTCGTGCTTCTGGAAACACCATATATTTT	-	TRBV12-3/TRBV12-4	TRBJ1-3	-
CASSKNTEAFF	TGTGCCAGTAGTAAAAACACTGAAGCTTTCTTT	-	TRBV19	TRBJ1-1	once
CASSLDGSGRLNEQFF	TGCGCCAGCAGCTTGGATGGTAGCGGGAGGCTCAATGAGCAGTTCTTC	TRBD2	TRBV5-1	TRBJ2-1	-
CASSADRNTIYF	TGTGCCAGCAGCGCGGACCGAAACACCATATATTTT	-	TRBV11-2	TRBJ1-3	-
CASSPVGSDTQYF	TGTGCCAGCTCACCTGTCGGGTCAGATACGCAGTATTTT	-	TRBV18	TRBJ2-3	-
CASSYLGGRGTEAFF	TGTGCCAGCAGTTATCTTGGGGGCCGAGGCACTGAAGCTTTCTTT	-	TRBV6-2/TRBV6-3	TRBJ1-1	once
CASSVSGTVSGNTIYF	TGTGCCAGCAGTGTATCCGGGACAGTCTCTGGAAACACCATATATTTT	TRBD1	TRBV2	TRBJ1-3	-
CARSWNGLPSGPTSTDTQYF	TGTGCCAGAAGCTGGAATGGTTTGCCTAGCGGTCCCACTAGCACAGATACGCAGTATTTT	TRBD2	TRBV5-3	TRBJ2-3	-